Below, 8 T cell receptor beta chains from the same sample are listed, as sequenced in a study of blood T cell repertoires in COVID-19. Profiled with immunoSEQ multiplex PCR; TCRdb holds only in-frame clones, not every one. This table has around 130,000 clones, about four fifths appearing once. The sequenced sample consisted of peripheral blood. The receptors were sampled from a human donor in a cohort sampled during active COVID-19.

The chain recombines TRBV9 with TRBJ1-4, with no clear D. The CDR3 loop spans 11 amino acids. The V gene lost 3 bases and the J gene lost 14 bases, with 11 bases spanning the gap. Germline CDR1 is SGDLS and CDR2 is YYNGEE. CDR3 nucleotide sequence: TGTGCCAGCAGCGAGCACCCCAGGCTGTTTTTT. It translates to CASSEHPRLFF. Based on the CDR3 plus reference TRBV9 and TRBJ1-4, the full variable domain is DSGVTQTPKHLITATGQRVTLRCSPRSGDLSVYWYQQSLDQGLQFLIQYYNGEERAKGNILERFSAQQFPDLHSELNLSSLELGDSALYFCASSEHPRLFFGSGTQLSVL.

The rearrangement joins TRBV5-5 to TRBJ2-5; 7 bases are shared with TRBD1. The length of the CDR3 is 17 residues. The J segment lost 4 bases and the V segment lost 0 bases, leaving 12 bases of the junction unmatched. From germline, CDR1 is SGHKS and CDR2 YYEKEE (reference sequence). This CDR3 is CASSLDRGNHYRETQYF. The CDR3 region has the DNA TGTGCCAGCAGCTTGGACAGGGGCAATCACTATCGAGAGACCCAGTACTTC.

This chain connects TRBV7-9 to TRBJ1-2, with D possibly being TRBD1 (5 bases). Looked up from germline, CDR1 is SEHNR and CDR2 is FQNEAQ (reference sequence). This CDR3 is built from 16 residues. V dropped 4 bases and J dropped 2 bases, with 17 bases sitting between them. Here the CDR3 DNA reads TGTGCCAGCAGCTCAAATCCGACAGAGGCGAACTATGGCTACACCTTC. This translates into CASSSNPTEANYGYTF.

In its sample, this clone was seen once. The chain recombines TRBV15 with TRBJ2-5; TRBD2 matches at 9 bases. The CDR3 length is 16 residues. After removal of 1 base from V and 5 bases from J, the junction contained 8 bases not matched to a gene. Germline-derived CDR1 and CDR2 are LNHNV and YYDKDF (reference sequence). CDR3 sequence (DNA): TGTGCCACCAGCAGAGGCGGGGGGGGTAGTGAGGAGACCCAGTACTTC. This encodes CATSRGGGGSEETQYF.

The chain links TRBV7-7 to TRBJ2-4; 8 nucleotides line up with TRBD2. V shed 0 bases and J 2 bases; nucleotides not matched to a gene: 18. The CDR3 loop spans 21 amino acids. Germline assignment: CDR1 SSHAT and CDR2 FNYEAQ (reference sequence). The CDR3 is CASSLARQRGRQTIPKNIQYF. CDR3 in DNA: TGTGCCAGCAGCTTAGCCCGCCAGCGGGGGCGCCAAACCATCCCCAAAAACATTCAGTACTTC.

V is TRBV5-6 and J is TRBJ2-3; no definite D call. V was shortened by 1 base and J by 6 bases, with 12 bases between the two germline ends. CDR3 size: 14 residues. Germline V CDR1 and CDR2: SGHDT, YYEEEE. The CDR3 region is CASSLLIAADTQYF. CDR3 nucleotide sequence: TGTGCCAGCAGCTTGTTAATAGCAGCGGATACGCAGTATTTT.

The gene calls are TRBV15 and TRBJ1-1; TRBD1 matches at 7 bases. The CDR3 length is 17 residues. CDR1 is LNHNV, CDR2 YYDKDF, per germline (reference sequence). Germline trimming cut 2 bases from V and 5 bases from J; bases unmatched to any gene: 14. CDR3 loop: CATSRPGVEGAVTEAFF. In nucleotides, the CDR3 is TGTGCCACCAGCAGACCGGGCGTGGAGGGGGCGGTAACTGAAGCTTTCTTT.

V is TRBV7-2 and J is TRBJ2-7; 13 bases fit TRBD2. V lost 5 bases to trimming and J lost 6 bases; unmatched junction nucleotides: 13. Germline values: CDR1 SGHTA, CDR2 FQGNSA. The CDR3 is 17 amino acids. CDR3 sequence: CASSPRTSGGLPAEQYF. The CDR3 DNA reads as TGTGCCAGCAGCCCCAGGACTAGCGGGGGCCTGCCTGCCGAGCAGTACTTC. The variable domain in full, with the rest retrieved from reference TRBV7-2 and TRBJ2-7, is GAGVSQSPSNKVTEKGKDVELRCDPISGHTALYWYRQSLGQGLEFLIYFQGNSAPDKSGLPSDRFSAERTGGSVSTLTIQRTQQEDSAVYLCASSPRTSGGLPAEQYFGPGTRLTVT.